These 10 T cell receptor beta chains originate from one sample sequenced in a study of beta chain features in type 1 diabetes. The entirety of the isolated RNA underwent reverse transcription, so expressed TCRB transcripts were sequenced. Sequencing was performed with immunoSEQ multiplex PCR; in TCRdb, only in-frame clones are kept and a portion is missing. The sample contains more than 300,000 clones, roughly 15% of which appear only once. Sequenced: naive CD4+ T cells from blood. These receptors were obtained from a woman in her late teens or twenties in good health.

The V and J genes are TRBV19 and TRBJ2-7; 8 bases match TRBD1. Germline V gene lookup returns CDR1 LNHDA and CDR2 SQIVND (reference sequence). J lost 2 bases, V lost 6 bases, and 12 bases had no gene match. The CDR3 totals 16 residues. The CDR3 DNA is TGTGCCAGTAGCCAACGCCTCCGGGGACAGGCCTACGAGCAGTACTTC. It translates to CASSQRLRGQAYEQYF.

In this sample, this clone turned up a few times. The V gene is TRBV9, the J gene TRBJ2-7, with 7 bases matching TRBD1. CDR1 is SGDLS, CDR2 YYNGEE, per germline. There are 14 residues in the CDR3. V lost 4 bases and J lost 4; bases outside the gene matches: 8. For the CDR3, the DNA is TGTGCCAGCAGCCCACGGGACAGAATATACGAGCAGTACTTC. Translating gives CASSPRDRIYEQYF.

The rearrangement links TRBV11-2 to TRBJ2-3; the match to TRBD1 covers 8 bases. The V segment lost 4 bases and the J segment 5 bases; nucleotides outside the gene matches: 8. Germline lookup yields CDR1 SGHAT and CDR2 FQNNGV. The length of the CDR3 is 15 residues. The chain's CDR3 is CASSSGGTALDTQYF. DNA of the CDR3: TGTGCCAGCAGCTCAGGGGGCACAGCTCTAGATACGCAGTATTTT.

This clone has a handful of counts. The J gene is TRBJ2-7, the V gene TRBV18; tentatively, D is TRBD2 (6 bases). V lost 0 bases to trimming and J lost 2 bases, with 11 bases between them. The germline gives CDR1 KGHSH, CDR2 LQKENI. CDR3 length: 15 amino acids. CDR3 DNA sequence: TGTGCCAGCTCACCACCGTCCACGGGAGCCTACGAGCAGTACTTC. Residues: CASSPPSTGAYEQYF.

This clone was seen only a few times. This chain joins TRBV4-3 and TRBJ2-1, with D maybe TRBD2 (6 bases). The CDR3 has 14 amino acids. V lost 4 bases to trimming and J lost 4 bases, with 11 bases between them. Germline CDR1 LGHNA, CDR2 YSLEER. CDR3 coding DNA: TGCGCCAGCAGCCCCCGGGAGCGATACAATGAGCAGTTCTTC. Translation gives CASSPRERYNEQFF.

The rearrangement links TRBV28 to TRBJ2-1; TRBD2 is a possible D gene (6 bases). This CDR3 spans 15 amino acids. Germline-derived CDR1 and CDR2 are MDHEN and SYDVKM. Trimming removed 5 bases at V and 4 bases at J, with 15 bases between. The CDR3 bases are TGTGCCAGCAGTCCCTCCGGGACTGGATACAATGAGCAGTTCTTC. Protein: CASSPSGTGYNEQFF.

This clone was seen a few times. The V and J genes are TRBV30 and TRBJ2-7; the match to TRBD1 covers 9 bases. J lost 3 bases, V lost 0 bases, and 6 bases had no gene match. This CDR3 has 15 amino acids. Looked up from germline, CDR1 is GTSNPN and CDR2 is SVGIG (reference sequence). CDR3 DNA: TGTGCCTGGAGTGTCCCGGGACAGGGAGTCTACGAGCAGTACTTC. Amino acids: CAWSVPGQGVYEQYF.

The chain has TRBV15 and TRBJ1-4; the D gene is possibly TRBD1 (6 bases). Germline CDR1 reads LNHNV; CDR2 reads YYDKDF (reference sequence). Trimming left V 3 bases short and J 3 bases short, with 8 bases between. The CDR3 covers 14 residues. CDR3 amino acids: CATSSGTPNEKLFF. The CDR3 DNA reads TGTGCCACCAGCAGCGGGACACCTAATGAAAAACTGTTTTTT.

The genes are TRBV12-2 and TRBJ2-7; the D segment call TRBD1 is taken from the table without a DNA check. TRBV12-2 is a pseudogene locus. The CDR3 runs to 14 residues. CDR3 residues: CASPPGPVSYEQYF. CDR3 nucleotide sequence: TGTGCAAGTCCCCCAGGGCCAGTGTCCTACGAGCAGTACTTC.

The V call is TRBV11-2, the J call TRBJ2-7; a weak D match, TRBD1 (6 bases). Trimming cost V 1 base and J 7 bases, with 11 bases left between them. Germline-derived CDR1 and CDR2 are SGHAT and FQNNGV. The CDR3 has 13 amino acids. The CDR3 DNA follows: TGTGCCAGCAGCTTAGGCAGGGGTAGAGAGCAGTACTTC. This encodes CASSLGRGREQYF.